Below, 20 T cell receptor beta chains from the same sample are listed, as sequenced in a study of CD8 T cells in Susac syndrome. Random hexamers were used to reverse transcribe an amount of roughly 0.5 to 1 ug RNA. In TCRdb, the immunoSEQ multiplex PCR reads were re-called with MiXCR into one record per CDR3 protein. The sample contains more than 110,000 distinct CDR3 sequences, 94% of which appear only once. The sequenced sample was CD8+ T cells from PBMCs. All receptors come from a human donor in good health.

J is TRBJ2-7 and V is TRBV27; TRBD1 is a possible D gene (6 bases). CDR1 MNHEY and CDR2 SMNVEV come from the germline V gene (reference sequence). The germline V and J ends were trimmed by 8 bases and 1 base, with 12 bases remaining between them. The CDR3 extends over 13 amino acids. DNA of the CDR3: TGTGCCAGCTCCCGGCAGGGGTCCTACGAGCAGTACTTC. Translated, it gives CASSRQGSYEQYF.

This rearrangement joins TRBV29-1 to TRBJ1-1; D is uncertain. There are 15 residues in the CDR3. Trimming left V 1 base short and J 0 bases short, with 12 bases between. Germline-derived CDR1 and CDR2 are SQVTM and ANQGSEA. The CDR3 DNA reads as TGCAGCGTTGAAGGTTCGCTACAAATGAACACTGAAGCTTTCTTT. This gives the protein CSVEGSLQMNTEAFF. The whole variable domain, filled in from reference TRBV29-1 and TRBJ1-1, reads SAVISQKPSRDICQRGTSLTIQCQVDSQVTMMFWYRQQPGQSLTLIATANQGSEATYESGFVIDKFPISRPNLTFSTLTVSNMSPEDSSIYLCSVEGSLQMNTEAFFGQGTRLTVV.

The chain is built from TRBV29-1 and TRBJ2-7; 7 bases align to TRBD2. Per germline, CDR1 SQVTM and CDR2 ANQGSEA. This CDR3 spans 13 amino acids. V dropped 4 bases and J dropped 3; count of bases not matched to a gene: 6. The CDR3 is CSVAFGRFYEQYF. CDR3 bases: TGCAGCGTTGCATTCGGGAGGTTCTACGAGCAGTACTTC.

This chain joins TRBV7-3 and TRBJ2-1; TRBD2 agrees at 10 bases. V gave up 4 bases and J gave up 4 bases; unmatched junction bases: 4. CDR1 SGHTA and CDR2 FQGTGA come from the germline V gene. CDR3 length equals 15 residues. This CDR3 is CASSSLAGLYNEQFF. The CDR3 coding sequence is TGTGCCAGCAGCTCACTAGCGGGGCTTTACAATGAGCAGTTCTTC.

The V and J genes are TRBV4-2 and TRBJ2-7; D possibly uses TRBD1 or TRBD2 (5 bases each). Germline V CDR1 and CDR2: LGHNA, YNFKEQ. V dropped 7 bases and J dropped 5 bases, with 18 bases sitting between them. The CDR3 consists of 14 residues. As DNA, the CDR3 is TGTGCCAGCACCTGGACGGCAGGGAGCGACGAGCAGTACTTC. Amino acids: CASTWTAGSDEQYF.

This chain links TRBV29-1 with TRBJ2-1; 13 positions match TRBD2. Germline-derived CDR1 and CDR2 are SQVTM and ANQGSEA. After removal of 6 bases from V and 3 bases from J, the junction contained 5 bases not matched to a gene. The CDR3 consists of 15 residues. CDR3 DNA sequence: TGCAGCGTAGAGGGACTAGCGGGAATCTACAATGAGCAGTTCTTC. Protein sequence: CSVEGLAGIYNEQFF.

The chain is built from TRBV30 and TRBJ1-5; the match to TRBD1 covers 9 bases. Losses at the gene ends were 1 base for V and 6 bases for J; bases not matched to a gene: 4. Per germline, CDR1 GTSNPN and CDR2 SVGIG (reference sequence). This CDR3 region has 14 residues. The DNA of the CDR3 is TGTGCCTGGAGTGACGGGACAGGGATTCAGCCCCAGCATTTT. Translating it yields CAWSDGTGIQPQHF.

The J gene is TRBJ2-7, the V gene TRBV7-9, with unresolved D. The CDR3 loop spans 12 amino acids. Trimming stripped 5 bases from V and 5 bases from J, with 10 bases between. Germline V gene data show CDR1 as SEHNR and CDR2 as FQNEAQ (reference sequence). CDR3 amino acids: CASSAGRNEQYF. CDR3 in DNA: TGTGCCAGCAGCGCTGGACGGAACGAGCAGTACTTC.

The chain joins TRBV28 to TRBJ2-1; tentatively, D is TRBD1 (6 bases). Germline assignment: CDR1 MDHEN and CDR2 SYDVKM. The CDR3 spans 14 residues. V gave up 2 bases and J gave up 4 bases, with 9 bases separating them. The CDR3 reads CASSLRDTYNEQFF. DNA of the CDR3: TGTGCCAGCAGTTTAAGGGACACATACAATGAGCAGTTCTTC.

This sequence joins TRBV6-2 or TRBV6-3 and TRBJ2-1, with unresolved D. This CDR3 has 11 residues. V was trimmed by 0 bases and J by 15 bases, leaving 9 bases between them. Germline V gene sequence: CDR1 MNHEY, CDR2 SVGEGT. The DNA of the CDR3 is TGTGCCAGCAGTTACTCGCTAGTACGGTTCTTC. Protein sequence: CASSYSLVRFF.

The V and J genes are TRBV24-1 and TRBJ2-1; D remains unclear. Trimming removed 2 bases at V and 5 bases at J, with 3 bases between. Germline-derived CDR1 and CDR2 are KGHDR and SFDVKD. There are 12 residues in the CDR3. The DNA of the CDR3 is TGTGCCACCAGTGATTACGACAATGAGCAGTTCTTC. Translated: CATSDYDNEQFF.

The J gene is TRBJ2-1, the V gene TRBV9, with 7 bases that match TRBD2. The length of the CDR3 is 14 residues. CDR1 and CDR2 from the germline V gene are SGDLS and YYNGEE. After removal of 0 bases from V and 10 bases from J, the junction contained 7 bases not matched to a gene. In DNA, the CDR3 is TGTGCCAGCAGCGTAGGTAGGAGCGGGGAGGAGCAGTTCTTC. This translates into CASSVGRSGEEQFF.

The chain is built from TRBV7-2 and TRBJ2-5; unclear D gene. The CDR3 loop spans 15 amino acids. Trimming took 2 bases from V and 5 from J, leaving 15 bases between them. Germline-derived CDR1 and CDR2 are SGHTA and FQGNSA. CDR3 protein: CASSLSDGLGETQYF. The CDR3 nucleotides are TGTGCCAGCAGCTTATCCGATGGATTGGGGGAGACCCAGTACTTC.

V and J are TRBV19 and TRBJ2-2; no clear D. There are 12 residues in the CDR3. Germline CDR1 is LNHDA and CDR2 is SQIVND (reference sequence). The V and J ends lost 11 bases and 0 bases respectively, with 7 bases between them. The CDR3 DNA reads TGTGCCGGCCTCGCGAACACCGGGGAGCTGTTTTTT. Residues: CAGLANTGELFF.

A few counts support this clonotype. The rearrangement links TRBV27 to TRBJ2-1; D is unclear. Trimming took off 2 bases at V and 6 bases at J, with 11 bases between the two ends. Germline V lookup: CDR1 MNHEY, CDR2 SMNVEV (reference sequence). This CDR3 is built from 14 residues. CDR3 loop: CASSLAPTGNEQFF. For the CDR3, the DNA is TGTGCCAGCAGTTTAGCGCCGACCGGCAATGAGCAGTTCTTC.

CDR3 sequence (DNA): TGTGCCAGCAGTACCTACCGAACAGATACGCAGTATTTT. Protein product: CASSTYRTDTQYF. The chain is built from TRBV28 and TRBJ2-3; D uncertain. CDR3 length equals 13 residues. CDR1 is MDHEN, CDR2 SYDVKM, per germline. V was clipped by 5 bases and J by 3 bases, with 9 bases between them.

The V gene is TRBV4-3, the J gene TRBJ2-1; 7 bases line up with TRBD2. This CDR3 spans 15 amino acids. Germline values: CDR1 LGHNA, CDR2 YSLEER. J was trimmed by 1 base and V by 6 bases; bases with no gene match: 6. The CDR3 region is CASSSGGDSYNEQFF. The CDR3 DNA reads TGCGCCAGCAGTTCGGGAGGTGATTCCTACAATGAGCAGTTCTTC.

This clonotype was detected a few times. This CDR3 is CATSPRTGGRDTQYF. The CDR3 DNA sequence: TGTGCCACCAGTCCTCGGACAGGGGGCAGGGATACGCAGTATTTT. This chain links TRBV24-1 with TRBJ2-3; 11 bases align to TRBD1. Germline-derived CDR1 and CDR2 are KGHDR and SFDVKD. Trimming at V came to 6 bases and at J to 6 bases, leaving 7 bases not matched to a gene. This CDR3 comprises 15 residues.

For the CDR3, the DNA is TGTGCCAGCAGTTTGGCAGGACCTAACTATGGCTACACCTTC. It yields the protein CASSLAGPNYGYTF. The genes are TRBV28 and TRBJ1-2, with unresolved D. Trimming took off 3 bases at V and 0 bases at J, with 8 bases between the two ends. This CDR3 is 14 amino acids long. Germline assignment: CDR1 MDHEN and CDR2 SYDVKM.

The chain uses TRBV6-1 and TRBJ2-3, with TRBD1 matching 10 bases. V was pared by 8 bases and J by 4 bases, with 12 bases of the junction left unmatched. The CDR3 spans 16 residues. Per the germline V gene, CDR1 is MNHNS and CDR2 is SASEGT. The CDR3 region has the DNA TGTGCCAGCCCCGGGCTCGCGGGACAGGGGCCAGATACGCAGTATTTT. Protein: CASPGLAGQGPDTQYF.